The 8 T cell receptor beta chains reported below all come from one sample, sequenced in a study of OX40 agonist ivuxolimab in advanced cancers. Method: immunoSEQ multiplex PCR; TCRdb's copy keeps in-frame clones and lacks some. The sample contains 60,000 or so clones, 92% of which appear only once. Specimen: CD4+ or CD8+ T cells sorted from blood, collected in a trial of the OX40 agonist ivuxolimab. The receptors derive from an adult with an advanced solid tumor such as melanoma, head and neck, liver or kidney cancer.

The count of this clone is one. V and J are TRBV5-8 and TRBJ2-7, with 8 nucleotides matching TRBD2. The J segment lost 3 bases and the V segment lost 4 bases, leaving 3 bases of the junction unmatched. The germline V gene has CDR1 SGHTS and CDR2 YDEGEE. The CDR3 runs 13 residues. In DNA form, the CDR3 reads TGTGCCAGCAGCGGAGGGACTAGCTACGAGCAGTACTTC. Translating gives CASSGGTSYEQYF.

The rearrangement uses TRBV9 and TRBJ2-1; 12 positions agree with TRBD2. The CDR3 extends over 17 amino acids. Trimming removed 4 bases from V and 10 bases from J; junction bases left unmatched: 15. From germline, CDR1 is SGDLS and CDR2 YYNGEE. Written as DNA, the CDR3 is TGTGCCAGCAGCCCCTTAGATCTAGCGGGAGGGCCGCAGGAGCAGTTCTTC. It codes for CASSPLDLAGGPQEQFF.

The chain links TRBV10-3 to TRBJ1-1; 9 nucleotides line up with TRBD1. Germline CDR1 reads ENHRY; CDR2 reads SYGVKD. CDR3 length: 13 residues. The junction had 4 bases not matched to a gene; V was cut back by 6 bases and J by 5 bases. CDR3 sequence (DNA): TGTGCCATCAGCCGGGACAGGGTAACTGAAGCTTTCTTT. This codes for CAISRDRVTEAFF.

The chain has TRBV11-2 and TRBJ2-7; D call uncertain. The germline V gene has CDR1 SGHAT and CDR2 FQNNGV. This CDR3 has 14 residues. V lost 0 bases to trimming and J lost 0 bases, with 6 bases between them. CDR3 nucleotides: TGTGCCAGCAGCTTAGAAGGTCACTCCTACGAGCAGTACTTC. It is translated as CASSLEGHSYEQYF.

This clone occurred once. The V and J genes are TRBV15 and TRBJ2-3; 7 positions agree with TRBD2. After removal of 5 bases from V and 5 bases from J, the junction contained 7 bases not matched to a gene. This CDR3 spans 14 amino acids. Looked up from germline, CDR1 is LNHNV and CDR2 is YYDKDF (reference sequence). The CDR3 loop is CATSGAGALDTQYF. CDR3 DNA sequence: TGTGCCACCAGCGGGGCGGGAGCACTAGATACGCAGTATTTT.

The chain joins TRBV10-3 to TRBJ2-7, with unresolved D. Trimming removed 2 bases at V and 6 bases at J, with 14 bases between. This CDR3 is built from 14 residues. The germline gives CDR1 ENHRY, CDR2 SYGVKD. CDR3 region: CAISEDLSGSEQYV. CDR3 sequence (DNA): TGTGCCATCAGTGAGGATCTGTCCGGCTCCGAGCAGTACGTC.

The sample holds one count of this clone. The chain carries TRBV7-2 and TRBJ2-7; maybe TRBD1 (5 bases). The CDR3 loop spans 15 amino acids. V shed 6 bases and J shed 3 bases, with 18 bases lying between them. Germline assignment: CDR1 SGHTA and CDR2 FQGNSA. The CDR3 sequence: CASSQYLTGRYEQYF. The CDR3 DNA is TGTGCCAGCAGTCAATACCTAACAGGTCGCTACGAGCAGTACTTC.

The rearrangement joins TRBV5-6 to TRBJ2-1; D unresolved. Between the trimmed V and J ends, which lost 2 bases and 2 bases, there was a span of 5 bases. The CDR3 totals 13 residues. CDR1 and CDR2 from the germline V gene are SGHDT and YYEEEE. For the CDR3, the DNA is TGTGCCAGCAGCTTACGAACCTACAATGAGCAGTTCTTC. The encoded protein is CASSLRTYNEQFF.